This T cell receptor (beta chain) derives from a study of shared clonotypes between healthy human individuals. Method: immunoSEQ multiplex PCR; TCRdb's copy keeps in-frame clones and lacks some. The table includes around 580,000 clones, about 98% detected once. CD45RO negativity and positive selection for CCR7 defined naive CD8 cells, a population that excluded terminally differentiated effector memory CD45RA+ cells. The V gene lost 4 bases and the J gene lost 0 bases, with 10 bases spanning the gap. This CDR3 comprises 15 residues. Germline CDR1 is MDHEN and CDR2 is SYDVKM. Specimen: naive CD8+ T cells sorted from blood. The chain combines TRBV28 with TRBJ1-5; D is perhaps TRBD1 (6 bases). This sequence was found in a young man in good health. The CDR3 region has the DNA TGTGCCAGCAGTTGGACAGCTTCTAGCAATCAGCCCCAGCATTTT. Protein: CASSWTASSNQPQHF.